The next 16 T cell receptor beta chains were all read from a single sample in a study of cytomegalovirus exposure and HLA in healthy donors. PCR primers comprised 60 Vbeta and 13 Jbeta primers. Here immunoSEQ multiplex PCR was the method, and the copy in TCRdb shows in-frame clones only, minus some. Seen here are 210,000 or so clones, roughly four fifths observed once, and the top ten hold 0.58%. Input material: PBMCs. Every receptor here comes from a woman aged 40 to 49 in good health and CMV-seronegative.

This clone came up a few times. This chain joins TRBV7-2 and TRBJ1-6, with TRBD1 matching 9 bases. CDR1 is SGHTA and CDR2 is FQGNSA in the germline V gene. Trimming at V came to 5 bases and at J to 8 bases, leaving 7 bases not matched to a gene. The CDR3 covers 15 residues. CDR3 nucleotides: TGTGCCAGCAGCGTATTGACAGGGGGGTATTCACCCCTCCACTTT. This encodes CASSVLTGGYSPLHF.

This chain connects TRBV15 to TRBJ1-5, with 7 bases that match TRBD1. The CDR3 spans 17 residues. Germline CDR1 is LNHNV and CDR2 is YYDKDF (reference sequence). V shed 0 bases and J 2 bases; nucleotides not matched to a gene: 7. The CDR3 loop is CATSRDRDRWGNQPQHF. The CDR3, as DNA: TGTGCCACCAGCAGAGATCGGGACAGATGGGGCAATCAGCCCCAGCATTTT.

J is TRBJ2-1 and V is TRBV27, with D possibly matching TRBD2 (5 bases). The ends were cut back, 6 bases at V and 6 bases at J, with 21 bases in the middle. CDR1 and CDR2 (germline): MNHEY, SMNVEV (reference sequence). The CDR3 covers 16 residues. In DNA form, the CDR3 reads TGTGCCAGCAGCCTGAGCGAGGAGGTCTTCGGCAATGAGCAGTTCTTC. Its protein product is CASSLSEEVFGNEQFF.

The chain uses TRBV10-1 and TRBJ2-7; 7 bases align to TRBD1. The V gene's germline CDR1 is WNHNN and CDR2 SYGVQD (reference sequence). This CDR3 region has 13 residues. The ends lost 5 bases at V and 6 bases at J; junction bases unmatched: 7. CDR3 DNA sequence: TGCGCCAGCAGTAACGGACAGGCGTCCGAGCAGTACTTC. Translating it yields CASSNGQASEQYF.

This clone was seen once. The V and J genes are TRBV7-2 and TRBJ2-5; no reliable D call. CDR1 is SGHTA and CDR2 is FQGNSA in the germline V gene. V was clipped by 5 bases and J by 4 bases, with 23 bases between them. The CDR3 covers 17 residues. The CDR3 is CASSLRNPLDSRETQYF. The CDR3 DNA sequence: TGTGCCAGCAGCCTCCGCAATCCCCTTGATTCGCGAGAGACCCAGTACTTC.

The rearrangement links TRBV11-1 to TRBJ2-7; a weak D match, TRBD1 (6 bases). Per germline, CDR1 SGHAT and CDR2 FQDESV (reference sequence). The V end was cut by 6 bases, the J end by 4 bases, with 13 bases between. CDR3 length: 13 amino acids. In DNA, the CDR3 is TGTGCCAGCAGTCCGACAGGATCTTACGAGCAGTACTTC. This translates into CASSPTGSYEQYF.

V is TRBV27 and J is TRBJ2-1; 8 positions agree with TRBD2. Looked up from germline, CDR1 is MNHEY and CDR2 is SMNVEV (reference sequence). The CDR3 totals 13 residues. V dropped 5 bases and J dropped 8; count of bases not matched to a gene: 5. CDR3 residues: CASSPGGHYEQFF. CDR3 bases: TGTGCCAGCAGTCCGGGGGGGCATTATGAGCAGTTCTTC.

The gene calls are TRBV5-6 and TRBJ2-1, with TRBD2 as a possible D gene (6 bases). In germline, CDR1 is SGHDT, CDR2 YYEEEE. The CDR3 runs 15 residues. Between the trimmed V and J ends, which lost 0 bases and 0 bases, there was a span of 7 bases. The CDR3 DNA is TGTGCCAGCAGCTTGGGCGGGATCTCCTACAATGAGCAGTTCTTC. Residues: CASSLGGISYNEQFF.

The chain uses TRBV5-6 and TRBJ2-1; TRBD2 aligns across 11 bases. Germline V gene data show CDR1 as SGHDT and CDR2 as YYEEEE. The CDR3 runs 16 residues. The V and J ends lost 5 bases and 7 bases, in that order; junction bases with no gene match: 11. The CDR3 here is CASRELSSGGLNEQFF. The CDR3 DNA sequence: TGTGCCAGCAGAGAGTTATCTAGCGGGGGGTTGAATGAGCAGTTCTTC. The whole variable domain, filled in from reference TRBV5-6 and TRBJ2-1, reads DAGVTQSPTHLIKTRGQQVTLRCSPKSGHDTVSWYQQALGQGPQFIFQYYEEEERQRGNFPDRFSGHQFPNYSSELNVNALLLGDSALYLCASRELSSGGLNEQFFGPGTRLTVL.

Here the CDR3 DNA reads TGTGCCAGCTCACCTGTATCCCCCCACTATGGCTACACCTTC. This encodes CASSPVSPHYGYTF. V gene TRBV18 combines with J gene TRBJ1-2; no firm D call. The CDR3 is 14 residues long. Trimming pared 3 bases from V and 3 bases from J, leaving 11 bases between. Germline CDR1 KGHSH, CDR2 LQKENI.

This chain links TRBV4-2 with TRBJ1-2; 8 nucleotides match TRBD1. The ends lost 1 base at V and 4 bases at J; junction bases unmatched: 5. The germline gives CDR1 LGHNA, CDR2 YNFKEQ. The CDR3 covers 15 residues. This CDR3 is CASSQGSGTGYGYTF. The CDR3 nucleotides read TGTGCCAGCAGCCAAGGGTCAGGGACAGGCTATGGCTACACCTTC.

The chain combines TRBV13 with TRBJ1-2; 8 nucleotides agree with TRBD1. The CDR3 runs to 13 residues. Germline V gene sequence: CDR1 PRHDT, CDR2 FYEKMQ (reference sequence). Trimming took 4 bases from V and 5 from J; bases not matched to a gene: 3. The CDR3 coding sequence is TGTGCCAGCAGCTCCCGGACAGGGTATGGCTACACCTTC. Translation: CASSSRTGYGYTF.

This chain uses TRBV2 with TRBJ1-5, with 7 bases matching TRBD1. The CDR3 loop spans 13 amino acids. Germline V gene data show CDR1 as SNHLY and CDR2 as FYNNEI. After removal of 6 bases from V and 5 bases from J, the junction contained 4 bases not matched to a gene. The CDR3 spells CASSDRVDQPQHF. DNA of the CDR3: TGTGCCAGCAGCGACAGGGTAGATCAGCCCCAGCATTTT.

This chain connects TRBV9 to TRBJ1-4; tentative D call: TRBD1 (5 bases). This CDR3 has 14 residues. Germline V CDR1 and CDR2: SGDLS, YYNGEE. The germline V and J ends were trimmed by 4 bases and 3 bases, with 10 bases remaining between them. CDR3 loop: CASSFGHPNEKLFF. The CDR3 DNA follows: TGTGCCAGCAGCTTCGGACACCCTAATGAAAAACTGTTTTTT.

The chain recombines TRBV19 with TRBJ1-1, with TRBD1 as a possible D gene (6 bases). The V gene's germline CDR1 is LNHDA and CDR2 SQIVND (reference sequence). This CDR3 is 17 amino acids long. The germline V and J ends were trimmed by 9 bases and 1 base, with 24 bases remaining between them. The CDR3, as DNA: TGTGCCAGCCATGAGGGGGACACCCCAAAGAGGAACACTGAAGCTTTCTTT. Amino acids: CASHEGDTPKRNTEAFF.

In its sample, this clone was seen a few times. The V call is TRBV6-5, the J call TRBJ1-1; D is unresolved. Trimming removed 2 bases from V and 5 bases from J, with 9 bases in between. There are 13 residues in the CDR3. Germline V CDR1 and CDR2: MNHEY, SVGAGI. For the CDR3, the DNA is TGTGCCAGCAGTTACCTCAGTCGAACTGAAGCTTTCTTT. This encodes CASSYLSRTEAFF.